This T cell receptor beta chain was obtained from a study of blood T cells in healthy people across ages. Alongside a J-beta primer mix, a sample-barcoded 5' primer served in a second PCR lasting roughly 6 to 11 cycles. TCRdb re-called the 5' RACE reads with MiXCR, one entry per CDR3 protein. The sample comprises approximately 800,000 distinct CDR3 sequences, roughly 56% of which are singletons, and around 24% rests with the top ten. Healthy Caucasian individuals from Russia aged roughly 6 to 90 served as donors. This CDR3 has 16 amino acids. Germline V gene data show CDR1 as SGDLS and CDR2 as YYNGEE. Trimming pared 0 bases from V and 0 bases from J, leaving 11 bases between.

The sequence was collected from a man aged 35 to 55 in good health. The chain joins TRBV9 to TRBJ2-3, with D unclear. The sequencing sample was made of blood. This CDR3 reads CASSVESSLSTDTQYF. CDR3 nucleotides: TGTGCCAGCAGCGTAGAATCTAGTTTGAGCACAGATACGCAGTATTTT.